This T cell receptor (beta chain) was found in a study of blood T cell repertoires in COVID-19. Trimming pared 2 bases from V and 5 bases from J, leaving 12 bases between. The CDR3 is 15 amino acids. The germline gives CDR1 SGHAT, CDR2 FQNNGV. The assay was immunoSEQ multiplex PCR, and TCRdb's table has in-frame clones only and misses some. The data show around 250,000 clones, with 90% seen just once and just over 0.85% held by the top ten. The chain uses TRBV11-2 and TRBJ2-2, with a possible D match to TRBD2 (6 bases). The specimen sequenced was PBMCs or T cells enriched from blood (not recorded which). The TCR was taken from a man aged 45-60 years who had been exposed to COVID-19. The DNA of the CDR3 is TGTGCCAGCAGCTTATGGGGGGTCGTAACCGGGGAGCTGTTTTTT. Its translation is CASSLWGVVTGELFF. Combining the CDR3 with reference TRBV11-2 and TRBJ2-2 gives the whole variable domain EAGVAQSPRYKIIEKRQSVAFWCNPISGHATLYWYQQILGQGPKLLIQFQNNGVVDDSQLPKDRFSAERLKGVDSTLKIQPAKLEDSAVYLCASSLWGVVTGELFFGEGSRLTVL.